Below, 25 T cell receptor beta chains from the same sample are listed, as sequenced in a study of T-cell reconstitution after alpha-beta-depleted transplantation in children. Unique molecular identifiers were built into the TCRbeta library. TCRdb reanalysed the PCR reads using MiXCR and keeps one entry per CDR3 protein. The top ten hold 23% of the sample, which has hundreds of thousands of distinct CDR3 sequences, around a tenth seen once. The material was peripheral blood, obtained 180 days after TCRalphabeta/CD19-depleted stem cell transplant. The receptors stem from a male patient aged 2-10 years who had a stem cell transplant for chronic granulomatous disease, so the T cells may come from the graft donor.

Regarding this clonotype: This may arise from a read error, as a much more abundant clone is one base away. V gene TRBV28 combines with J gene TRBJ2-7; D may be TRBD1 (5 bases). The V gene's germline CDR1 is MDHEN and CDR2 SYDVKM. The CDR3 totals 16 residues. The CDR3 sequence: CDSSYPLQGRAYEQYF. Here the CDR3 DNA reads TGTGACAGCAGTTATCCCCTGCAGGGAAGGGCGTACGAGCAGTACTTC.

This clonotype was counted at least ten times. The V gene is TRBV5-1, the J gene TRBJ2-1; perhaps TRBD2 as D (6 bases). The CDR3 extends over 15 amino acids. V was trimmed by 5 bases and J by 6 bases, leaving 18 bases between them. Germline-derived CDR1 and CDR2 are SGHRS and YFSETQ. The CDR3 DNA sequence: TGCGCCAGCAGAAAGGGACTGGAACCGGGCAATGAGCAGTTCTTC. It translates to CASRKGLEPGNEQFF.

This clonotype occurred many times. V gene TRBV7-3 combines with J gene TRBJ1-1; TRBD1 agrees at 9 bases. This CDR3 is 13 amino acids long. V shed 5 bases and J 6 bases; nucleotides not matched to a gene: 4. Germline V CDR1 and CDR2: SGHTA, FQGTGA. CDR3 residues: CASSLQGAAEAFF. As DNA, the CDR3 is TGTGCCAGCAGCCTACAGGGGGCCGCTGAAGCTTTCTTT.

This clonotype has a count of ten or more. In nucleotides, the CDR3 is TGTGCCACCCTCAGGAACACCGGGGAGCTGTTTTTT. This gives the protein CATLRNTGELFF. The rearrangement links TRBV12-3 or TRBV12-4 to TRBJ2-2; D not resolved. CDR3 length: 12 amino acids. Trimming left V 10 bases short and J 1 base short, with 7 bases between.

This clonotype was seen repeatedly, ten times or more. The CDR3 sequence: CSARDQGGTKNIQYF. CDR3 sequence (DNA): TGCAGTGCTAGAGATCAGGGTGGAACCAAAAACATTCAGTACTTC. This chain connects TRBV20-1 to TRBJ2-4, with TRBD1 as a possible D gene (5 bases). This CDR3 spans 15 amino acids. Germline CDR1 DFQATT, CDR2 SNEGSKA (reference sequence). The V gene lost 0 bases and the J gene lost 2 bases, with 11 bases spanning the gap.

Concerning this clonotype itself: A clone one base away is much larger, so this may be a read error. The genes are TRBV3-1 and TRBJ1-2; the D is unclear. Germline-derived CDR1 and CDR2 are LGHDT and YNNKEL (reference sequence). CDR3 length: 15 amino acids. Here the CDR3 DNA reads TGTGCCAGCAGCCAAGACCTCCGGGTCCTATATGGCTACCCCTTC. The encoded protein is CASSQDLRVLYGYPF. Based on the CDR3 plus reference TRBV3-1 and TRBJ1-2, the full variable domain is DTAVSQTPKYLVTQMGNDKSIKCEQNLGHDTMYWYKQDSKKFLKIMFSYNNKELIINETVPNRFSPKSPDKAHLNLHINSLELGDSAVYFCASSQDLRVLYGYPFGSGTRLTVV.

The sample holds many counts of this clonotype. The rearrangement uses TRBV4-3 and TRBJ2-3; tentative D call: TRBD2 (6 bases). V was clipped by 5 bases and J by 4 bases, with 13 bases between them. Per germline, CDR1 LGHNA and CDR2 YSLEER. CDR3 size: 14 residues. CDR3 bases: TGCGCCAGCAGCAGGAGGGAGTCCTCAGATACGCAGTATTTT. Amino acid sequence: CASSRRESSDTQYF.

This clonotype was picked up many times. CDR3 region: CATSREAGVQETQYF. For the CDR3, the DNA is TGTGCCACCAGCAGAGAGGCAGGGGTTCAAGAGACCCAGTACTTC. This chain links TRBV15 with TRBJ2-5; D is perhaps TRBD1 (6 bases). Germline CDR1 reads LNHNV; CDR2 reads YYDKDF (reference sequence). The CDR3 spans 15 residues. The V and J ends lost 0 bases and 2 bases respectively, with 10 bases between them.

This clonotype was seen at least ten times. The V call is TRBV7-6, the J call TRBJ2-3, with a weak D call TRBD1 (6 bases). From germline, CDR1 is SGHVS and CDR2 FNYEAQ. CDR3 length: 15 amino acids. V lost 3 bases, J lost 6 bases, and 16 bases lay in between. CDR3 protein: CASSFGSGQGDTQYF. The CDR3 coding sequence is TGTGCCAGCAGCTTTGGGTCCGGGCAGGGGGATACGCAGTATTTT.

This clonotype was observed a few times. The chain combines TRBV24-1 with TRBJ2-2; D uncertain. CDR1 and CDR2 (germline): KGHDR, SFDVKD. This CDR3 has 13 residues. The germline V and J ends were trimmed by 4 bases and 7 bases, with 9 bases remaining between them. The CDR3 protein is CATSDVRGGELFF. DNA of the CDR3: TGTGCCACCAGTGACGTGAGAGGCGGGGAGCTGTTTTTT.

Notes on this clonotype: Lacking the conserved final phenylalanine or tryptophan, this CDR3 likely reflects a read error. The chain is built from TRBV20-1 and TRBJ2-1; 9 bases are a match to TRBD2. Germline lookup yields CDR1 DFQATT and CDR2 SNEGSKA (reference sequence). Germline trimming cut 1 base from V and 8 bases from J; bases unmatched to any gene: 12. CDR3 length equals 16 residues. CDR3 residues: CSARVEASGNQYEQFL. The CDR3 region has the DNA TGCAGTGCTAGAGTTGAGGCTAGCGGGAATCAGTATGAGCAGTTCTTG.

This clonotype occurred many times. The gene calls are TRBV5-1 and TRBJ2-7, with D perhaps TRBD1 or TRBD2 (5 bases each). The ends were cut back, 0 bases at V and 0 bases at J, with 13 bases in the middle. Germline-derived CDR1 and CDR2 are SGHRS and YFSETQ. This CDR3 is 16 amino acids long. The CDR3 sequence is CASSLARDLNSYEQYF. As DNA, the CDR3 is TGCGCCAGCAGCTTGGCCCGGGACCTTAACTCCTACGAGCAGTACTTC.

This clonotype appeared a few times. This chain's CDR3 is CASSLDGPTDTQYF. DNA for the CDR3: TGCGCCAGCAGCTTGGACGGCCCCACAGATACGCAGTATTTT. The rearrangement joins TRBV5-1 to TRBJ2-3; D call uncertain. The germline CDR1 and CDR2 sequences are SGHRS and YFSETQ. Trimming removed 0 bases from V and 2 bases from J, with 7 bases in between. The CDR3 runs to 14 residues.

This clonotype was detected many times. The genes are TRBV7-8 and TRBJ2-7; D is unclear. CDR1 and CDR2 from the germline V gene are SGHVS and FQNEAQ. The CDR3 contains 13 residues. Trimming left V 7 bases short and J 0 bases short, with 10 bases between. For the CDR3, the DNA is TGTGCCAGCACCCCAGGCATCTCCTACGAGCAGTACTTC. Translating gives CASTPGISYEQYF.

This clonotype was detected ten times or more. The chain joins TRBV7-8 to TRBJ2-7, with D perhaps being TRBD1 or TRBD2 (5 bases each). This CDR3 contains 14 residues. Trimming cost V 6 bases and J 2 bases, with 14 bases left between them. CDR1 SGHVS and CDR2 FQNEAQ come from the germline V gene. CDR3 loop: CASRPGTGTYEQYF. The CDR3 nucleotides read TGTGCCAGCAGGCCCGGGACGGGAACCTACGAGCAGTACTTC. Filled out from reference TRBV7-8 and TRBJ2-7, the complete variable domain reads GAGVSQSPRYKVAKRGQDVALRCDPISGHVSLFWYQQALGQGPEFLTYFQNEAQLDKSGLPSDRFFAERPEGSVSTLKIQRTQQEDSAVYLCASRPGTGTYEQYFGPGTRLTVT.

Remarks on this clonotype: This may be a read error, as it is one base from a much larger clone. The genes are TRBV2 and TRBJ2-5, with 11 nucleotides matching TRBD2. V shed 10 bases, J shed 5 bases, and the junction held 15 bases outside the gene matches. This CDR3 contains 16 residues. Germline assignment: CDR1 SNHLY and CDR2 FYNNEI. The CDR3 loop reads CAIKTDSGGAGETQYF. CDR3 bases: TGTGCCATCAAAACTGATAGCGGGGGGGCCGGGGAGACCCAGTACTTC.

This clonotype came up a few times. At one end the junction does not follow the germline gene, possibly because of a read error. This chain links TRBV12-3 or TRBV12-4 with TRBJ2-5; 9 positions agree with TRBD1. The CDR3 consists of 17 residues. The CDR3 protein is CTSSLIRTGALQETQYF. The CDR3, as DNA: TGTACCAGCAGCCTCATTAGGACAGGGGCGCTCCAAGAGACCCAGTACTTC.

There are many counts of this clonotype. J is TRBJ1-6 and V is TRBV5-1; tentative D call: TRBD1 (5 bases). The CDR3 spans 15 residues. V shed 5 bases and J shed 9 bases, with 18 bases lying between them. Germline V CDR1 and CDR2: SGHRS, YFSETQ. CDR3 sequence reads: CASRRGTANGSPLHF. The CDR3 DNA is TGCGCCAGCAGGCGCGGGACCGCTAACGGTTCACCCCTCCACTTT.

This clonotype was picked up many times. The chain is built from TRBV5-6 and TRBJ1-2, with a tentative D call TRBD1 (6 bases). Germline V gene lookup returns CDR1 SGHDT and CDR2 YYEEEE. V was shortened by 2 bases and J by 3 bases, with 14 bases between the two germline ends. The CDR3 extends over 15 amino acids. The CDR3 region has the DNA TGTGCCAGCAGCTTTGTAGGGGGGCGTGACTATGGCTACACCTTC. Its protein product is CASSFVGGRDYGYTF. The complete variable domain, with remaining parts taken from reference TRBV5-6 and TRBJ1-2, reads DAGVTQSPTHLIKTRGQQVTLRCSPKSGHDTVSWYQQALGQGPQFIFQYYEEEERQRGNFPDRFSGHQFPNYSSELNVNALLLGDSALYLCASSFVGGRDYGYTFGSGTRLTVV.

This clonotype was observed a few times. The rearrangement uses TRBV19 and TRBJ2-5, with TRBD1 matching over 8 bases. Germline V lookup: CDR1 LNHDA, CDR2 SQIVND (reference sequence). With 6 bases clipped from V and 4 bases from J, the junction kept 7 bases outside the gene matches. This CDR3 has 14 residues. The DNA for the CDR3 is TGTGCCAGTAGACGACTCGGACAGGGAGAGACCCAGTACTTC. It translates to CASRRLGQGETQYF.

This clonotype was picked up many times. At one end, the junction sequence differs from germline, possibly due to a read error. The CDR3 sequence: CASSYGTSGQETQYF. CDR3 bases: TGTGCTAGCAGCTATGGGACTAGCGGCCAAGAGACCCAGTACTTC. The chain couples TRBV7-7 to TRBJ2-5; 11 nucleotides agree with TRBD2. The CDR3 runs to 15 residues. Germline V CDR1 and CDR2: SSHAT, FNYEAQ (reference sequence).

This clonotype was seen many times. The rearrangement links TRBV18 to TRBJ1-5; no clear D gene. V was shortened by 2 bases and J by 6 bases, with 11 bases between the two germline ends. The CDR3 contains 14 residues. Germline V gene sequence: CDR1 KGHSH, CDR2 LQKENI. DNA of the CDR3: TGTGCCAGCTCACCAGGAAGGAATGGTCAGCCCCAGCATTTT. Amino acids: CASSPGRNGQPQHF.

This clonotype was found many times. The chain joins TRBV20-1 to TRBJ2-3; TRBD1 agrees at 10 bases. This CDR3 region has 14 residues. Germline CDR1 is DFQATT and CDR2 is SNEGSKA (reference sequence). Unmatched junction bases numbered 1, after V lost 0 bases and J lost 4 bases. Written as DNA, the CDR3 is TGCAGTGCTAGAGAGACAGGGGGCCCAGATACGCAGTATTTT. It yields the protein CSARETGGPDTQYF.

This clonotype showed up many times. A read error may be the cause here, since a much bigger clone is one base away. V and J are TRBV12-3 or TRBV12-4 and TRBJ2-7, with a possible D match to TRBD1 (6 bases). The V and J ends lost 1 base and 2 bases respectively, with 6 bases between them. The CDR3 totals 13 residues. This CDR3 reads CASSLGDTYEQYF. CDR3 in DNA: TGTGCCAGCAGTTTAGGGGACACCTACGAGCAGTACTTC.

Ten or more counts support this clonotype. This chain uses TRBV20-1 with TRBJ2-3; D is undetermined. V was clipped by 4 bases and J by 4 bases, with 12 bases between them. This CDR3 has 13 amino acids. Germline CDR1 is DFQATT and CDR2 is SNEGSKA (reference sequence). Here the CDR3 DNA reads TGCAGTGCTATTAATAGTGGGGCAGATACGCAGTATTTT. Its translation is CSAINSGADTQYF.